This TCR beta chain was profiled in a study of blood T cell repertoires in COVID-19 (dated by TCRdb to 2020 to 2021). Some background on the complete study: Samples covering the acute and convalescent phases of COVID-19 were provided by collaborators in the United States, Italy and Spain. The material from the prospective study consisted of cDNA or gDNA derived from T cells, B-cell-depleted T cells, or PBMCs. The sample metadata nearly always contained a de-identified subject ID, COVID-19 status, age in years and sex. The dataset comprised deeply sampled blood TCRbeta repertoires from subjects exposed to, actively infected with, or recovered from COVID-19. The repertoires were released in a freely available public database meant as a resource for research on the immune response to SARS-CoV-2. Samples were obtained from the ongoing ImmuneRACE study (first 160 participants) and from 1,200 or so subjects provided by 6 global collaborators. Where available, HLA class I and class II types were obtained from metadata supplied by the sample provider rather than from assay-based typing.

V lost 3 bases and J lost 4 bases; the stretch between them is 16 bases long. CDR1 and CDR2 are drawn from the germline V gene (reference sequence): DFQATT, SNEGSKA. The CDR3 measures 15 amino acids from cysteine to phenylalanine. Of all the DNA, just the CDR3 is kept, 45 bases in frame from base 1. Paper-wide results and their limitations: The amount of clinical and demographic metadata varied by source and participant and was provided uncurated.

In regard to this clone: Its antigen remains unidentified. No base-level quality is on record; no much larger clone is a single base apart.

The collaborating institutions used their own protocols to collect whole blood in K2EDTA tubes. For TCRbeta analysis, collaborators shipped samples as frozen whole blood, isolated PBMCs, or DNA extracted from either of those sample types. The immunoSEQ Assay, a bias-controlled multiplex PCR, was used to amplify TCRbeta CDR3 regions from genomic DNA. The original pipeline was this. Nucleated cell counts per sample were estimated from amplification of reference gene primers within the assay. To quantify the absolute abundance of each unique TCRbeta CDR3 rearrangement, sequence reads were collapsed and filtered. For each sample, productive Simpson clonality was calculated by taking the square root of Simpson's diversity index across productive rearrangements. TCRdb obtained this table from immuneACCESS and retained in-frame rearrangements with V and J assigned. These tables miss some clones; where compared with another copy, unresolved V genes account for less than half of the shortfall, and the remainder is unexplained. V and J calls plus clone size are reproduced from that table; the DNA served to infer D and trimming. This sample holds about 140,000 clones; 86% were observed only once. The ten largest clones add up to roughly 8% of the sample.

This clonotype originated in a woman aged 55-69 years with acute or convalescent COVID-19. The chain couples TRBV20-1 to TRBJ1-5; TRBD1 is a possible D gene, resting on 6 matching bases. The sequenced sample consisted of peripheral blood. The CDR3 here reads CSASRGGGGNQPQHF. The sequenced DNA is TGCAGTGCTAGTAGGGGGGGCGGCGGGAATCAGCCCCAGCATTTT.